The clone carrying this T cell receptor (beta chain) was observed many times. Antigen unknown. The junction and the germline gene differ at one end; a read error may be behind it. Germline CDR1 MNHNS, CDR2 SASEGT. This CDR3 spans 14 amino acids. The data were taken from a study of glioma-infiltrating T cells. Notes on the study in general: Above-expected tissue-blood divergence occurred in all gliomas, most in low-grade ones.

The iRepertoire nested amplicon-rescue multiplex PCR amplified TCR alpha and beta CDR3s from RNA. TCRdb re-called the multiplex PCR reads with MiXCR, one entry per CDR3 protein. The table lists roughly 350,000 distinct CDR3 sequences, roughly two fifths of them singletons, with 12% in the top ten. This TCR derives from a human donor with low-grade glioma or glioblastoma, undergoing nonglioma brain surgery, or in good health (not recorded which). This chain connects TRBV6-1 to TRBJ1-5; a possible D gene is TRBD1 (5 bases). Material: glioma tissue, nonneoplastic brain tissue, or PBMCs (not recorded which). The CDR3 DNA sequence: TGTGCCAGCAGTGAATTAACGGGACTCCCGCGGATGAATTTT. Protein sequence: CASSELTGLPRMNF.